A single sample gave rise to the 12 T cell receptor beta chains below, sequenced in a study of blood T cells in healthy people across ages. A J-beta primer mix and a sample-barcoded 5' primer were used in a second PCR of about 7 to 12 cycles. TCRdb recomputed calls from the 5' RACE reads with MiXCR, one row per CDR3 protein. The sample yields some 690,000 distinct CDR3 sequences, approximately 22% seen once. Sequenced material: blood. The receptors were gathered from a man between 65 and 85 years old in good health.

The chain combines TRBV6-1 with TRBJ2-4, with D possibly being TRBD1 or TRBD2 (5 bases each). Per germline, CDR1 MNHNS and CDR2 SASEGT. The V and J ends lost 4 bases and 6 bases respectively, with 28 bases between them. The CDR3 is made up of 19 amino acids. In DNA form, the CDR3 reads TGTGCCAGCAGTGCTCTCTACGGGACCTCGGAAGGGTTGAGAAACATTCAGTACTTC. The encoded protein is CASSALYGTSEGLRNIQYF.

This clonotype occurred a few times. The CDR3 DNA reads TGTGCCAGCAGCTCCACTCCTGGATCCCTCGGTGCGCAGTATTTT. Encoded protein: CASSSTPGSLGAQYF. The gene calls are TRBV7-2 and TRBJ2-3; no clear D. Trimming cost V 4 bases and J 10 bases, with 21 bases left between them. The germline CDR1 and CDR2 sequences are SGHTA and FQGNSA. The CDR3 consists of 15 residues. Full variable domain (missing parts from reference TRBV7-2 and TRBJ2-3): GAGVSQSPSNKVTEKGKDVELRCDPISGHTALYWYRQSLGQGLEFLIYFQGNSAPDKSGLPSDRFSAERTGGSVSTLTIQRTQQEDSAVYLCASSSTPGSLGAQYFGPGTRLTVL.

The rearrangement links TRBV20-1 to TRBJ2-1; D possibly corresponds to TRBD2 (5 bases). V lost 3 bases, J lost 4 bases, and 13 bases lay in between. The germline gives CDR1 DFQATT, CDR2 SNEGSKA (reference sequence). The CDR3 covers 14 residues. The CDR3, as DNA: TGCAGTGCTAGGGACCCAACGGGGTACAATGAGCAGTTCTTC. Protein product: CSARDPTGYNEQFF.

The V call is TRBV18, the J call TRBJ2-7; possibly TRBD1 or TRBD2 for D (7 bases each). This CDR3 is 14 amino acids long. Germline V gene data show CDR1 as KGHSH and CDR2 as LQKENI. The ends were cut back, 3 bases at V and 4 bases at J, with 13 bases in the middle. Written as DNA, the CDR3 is TGTGCCAGCTCACCTCAGGGGGGGAATTACGAGCAGTACGTC. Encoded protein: CASSPQGGNYEQYV.

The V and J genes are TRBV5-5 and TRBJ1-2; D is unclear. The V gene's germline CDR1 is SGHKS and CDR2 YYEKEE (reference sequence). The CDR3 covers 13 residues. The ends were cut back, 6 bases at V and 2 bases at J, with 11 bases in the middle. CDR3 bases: TGTGCCAGCACCAGGACGGACAACTATGGCTACACCTTC. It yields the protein CASTRTDNYGYTF.

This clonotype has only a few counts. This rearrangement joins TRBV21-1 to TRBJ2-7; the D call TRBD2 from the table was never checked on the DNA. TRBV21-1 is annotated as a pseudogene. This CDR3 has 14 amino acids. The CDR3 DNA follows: TGTGCCAGCAGCCGTCCCTCCCGCTCCTACGAGCAGTACTTC. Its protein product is CASSRPSRSYEQYF.

The DNA for the CDR3 is TGCAGCGCCAATACAGCAGGGCCCCCATACGAGCAGTACTTC. This translates into CSANTAGPPYEQYF. The V call is TRBV29-1, the J call TRBJ2-7; a weak D match, TRBD1 (5 bases). The CDR3 is 14 residues long. V was clipped by 7 bases and J by 4 bases, with 20 bases between them. Germline assignment: CDR1 SQVTM and CDR2 ANQGSEA.

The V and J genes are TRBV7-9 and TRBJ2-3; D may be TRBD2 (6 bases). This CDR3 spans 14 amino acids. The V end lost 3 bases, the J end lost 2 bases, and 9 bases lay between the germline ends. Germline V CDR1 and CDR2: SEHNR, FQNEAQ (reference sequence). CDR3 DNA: TGTGCCAGCAGCTTTAGCGGACCCACAGATACGCAGTATTTT. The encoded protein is CASSFSGPTDTQYF.

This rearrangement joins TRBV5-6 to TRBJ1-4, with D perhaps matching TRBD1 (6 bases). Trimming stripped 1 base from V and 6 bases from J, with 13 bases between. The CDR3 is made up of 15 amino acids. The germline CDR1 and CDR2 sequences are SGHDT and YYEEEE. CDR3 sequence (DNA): TGTGCCAGCAGCTTGAACAGAAGGGGGGATGAAAAACTGTTTTTT. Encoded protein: CASSLNRRGDEKLFF. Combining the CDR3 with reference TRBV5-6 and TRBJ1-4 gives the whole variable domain DAGVTQSPTHLIKTRGQQVTLRCSPKSGHDTVSWYQQALGQGPQFIFQYYEEEERQRGNFPDRFSGHQFPNYSSELNVNALLLGDSALYLCASSLNRRGDEKLFFGSGTQLSVL.

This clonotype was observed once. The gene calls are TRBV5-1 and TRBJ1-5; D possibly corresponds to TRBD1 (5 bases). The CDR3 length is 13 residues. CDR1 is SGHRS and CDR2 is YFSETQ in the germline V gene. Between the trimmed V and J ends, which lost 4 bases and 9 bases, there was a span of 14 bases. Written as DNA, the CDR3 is TGCGCCAGCAGCCCTTCTCCAGGGCCGCCCCAGCATTTT. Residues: CASSPSPGPPQHF.

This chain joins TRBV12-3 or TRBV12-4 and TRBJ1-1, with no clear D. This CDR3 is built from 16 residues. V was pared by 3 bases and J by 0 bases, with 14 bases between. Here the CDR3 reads CASSFRAGTMNTEAFF. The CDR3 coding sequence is TGTGCCAGCAGTTTTCGGGCAGGAACGATGAACACTGAAGCTTTCTTT.

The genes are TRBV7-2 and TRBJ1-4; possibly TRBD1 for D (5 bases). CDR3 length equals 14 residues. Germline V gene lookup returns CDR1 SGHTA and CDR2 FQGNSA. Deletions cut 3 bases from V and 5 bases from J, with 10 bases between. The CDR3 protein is CASSFQGLNEKLFF. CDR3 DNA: TGTGCCAGCAGCTTCCAGGGCTTAAATGAAAAACTGTTTTTT.